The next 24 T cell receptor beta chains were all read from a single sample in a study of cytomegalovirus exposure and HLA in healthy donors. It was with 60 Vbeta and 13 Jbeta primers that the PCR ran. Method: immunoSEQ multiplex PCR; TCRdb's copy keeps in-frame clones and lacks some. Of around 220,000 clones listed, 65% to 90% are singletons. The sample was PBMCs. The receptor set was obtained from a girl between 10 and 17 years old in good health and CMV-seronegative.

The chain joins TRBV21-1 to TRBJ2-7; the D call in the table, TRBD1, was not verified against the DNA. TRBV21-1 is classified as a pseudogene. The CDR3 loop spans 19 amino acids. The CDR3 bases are TGTGCCAGCATCAACCTTAAACGGACACTAATAAGCCTCTCCTACGAGCAGTACTTC. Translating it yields CASINLKRTLISLSYEQYF.

The CDR3 protein is CASSVVPQGVNTEAFF. CDR3 nucleotides: TGTGCCAGCAGCGTAGTACCCCAGGGGGTGAACACTGAAGCTTTCTTT. The chain is built from TRBV9 and TRBJ1-1, with 7 bases that match TRBD1. Germline V gene lookup returns CDR1 SGDLS and CDR2 YYNGEE. J lost 0 bases, V lost 0 bases, and 5 bases had no gene match. The CDR3 totals 16 residues.

CDR3 bases: TGTGCCAGCAACCCCTTGGGGGCATCCTCGGCCGGAGATACGCAGTATTTT. Residues: CASNPLGASSAGDTQYF. The chain employs TRBV27 and TRBJ2-3; possible D gene TRBD1, 6 bases. From germline, CDR1 is MNHEY and CDR2 SMNVEV (reference sequence). This CDR3 has 17 residues. V lost 7 bases and J lost 5, with 25 bases in between.

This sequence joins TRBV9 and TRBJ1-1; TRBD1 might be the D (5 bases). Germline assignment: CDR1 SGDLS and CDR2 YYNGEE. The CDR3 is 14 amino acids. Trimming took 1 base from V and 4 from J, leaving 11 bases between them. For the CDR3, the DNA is TGTGCCAGCAGCGTACATCAGGGTGTCACTGAAGCTTTCTTT. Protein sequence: CASSVHQGVTEAFF.

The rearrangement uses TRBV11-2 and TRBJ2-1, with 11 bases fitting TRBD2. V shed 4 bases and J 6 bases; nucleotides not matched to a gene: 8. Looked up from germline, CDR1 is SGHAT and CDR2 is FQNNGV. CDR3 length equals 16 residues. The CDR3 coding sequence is TGTGCCAGCAGCTCCCAACTAGCGGGAGTTGGCAATGAGCAGTTCTTC. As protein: CASSSQLAGVGNEQFF.

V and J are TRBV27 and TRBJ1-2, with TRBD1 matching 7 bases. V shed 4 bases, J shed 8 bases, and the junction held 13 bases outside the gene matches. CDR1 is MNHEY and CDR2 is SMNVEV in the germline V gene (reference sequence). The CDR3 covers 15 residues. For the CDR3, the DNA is TGTGCCAGCAGTTCAAAGACAGGGAGTCTGTTGGGCTACACCTTC. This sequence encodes CASSSKTGSLLGYTF.

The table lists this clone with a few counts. CDR3 coding DNA: TGTGCCAGCAGCGTAAGACAGGGAGGCTATGGCTACACCTTC. Its protein product is CASSVRQGGYGYTF. The chain joins TRBV5-4 to TRBJ1-2; 7 bases map to TRBD1. This CDR3 contains 14 residues. V was pared by 4 bases and J by 4 bases, with 7 bases of the junction left unmatched. The germline V gene has CDR1 SGHNT and CDR2 YYREEE (reference sequence).

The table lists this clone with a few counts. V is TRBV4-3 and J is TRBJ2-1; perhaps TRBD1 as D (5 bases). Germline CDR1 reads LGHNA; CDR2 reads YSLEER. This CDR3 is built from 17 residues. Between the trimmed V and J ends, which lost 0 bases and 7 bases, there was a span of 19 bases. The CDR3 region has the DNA TGCGCCAGCAGCCAAGATTGGGGCGTGGGCAGCTCAAATGAGCAGTTCTTC. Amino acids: CASSQDWGVGSSNEQFF.

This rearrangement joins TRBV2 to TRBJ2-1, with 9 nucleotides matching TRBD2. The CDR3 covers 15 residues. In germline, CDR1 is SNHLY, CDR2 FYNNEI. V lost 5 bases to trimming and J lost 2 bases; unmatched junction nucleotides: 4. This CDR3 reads CASSPTSGPYNEQFF. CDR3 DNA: TGTGCCAGCAGTCCGACTAGCGGACCCTACAATGAGCAGTTCTTC.

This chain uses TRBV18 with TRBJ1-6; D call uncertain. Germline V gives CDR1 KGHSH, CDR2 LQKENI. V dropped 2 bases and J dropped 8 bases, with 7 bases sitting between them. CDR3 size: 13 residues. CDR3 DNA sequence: TGTGCCAGCTCACCAGCGAGCGATTCACCCCTCCACTTT. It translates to CASSPASDSPLHF.

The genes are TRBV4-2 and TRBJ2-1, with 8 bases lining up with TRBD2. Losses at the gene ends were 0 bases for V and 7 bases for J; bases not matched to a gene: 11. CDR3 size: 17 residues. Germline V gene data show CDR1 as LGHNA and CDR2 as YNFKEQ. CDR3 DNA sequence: TGTGCCAGCAGCCAAGAACCCATAGCGGGGCCTTGGAATGAGCAGTTCTTC. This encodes CASSQEPIAGPWNEQFF.

CDR3 sequence reads: CSVAPGLAGDNEQFF. CDR3 DNA sequence: TGCAGCGTTGCCCCTGGACTAGCGGGAGACAATGAGCAGTTCTTC. The rearrangement links TRBV29-1 to TRBJ2-1; the match to TRBD2 covers 13 bases. CDR3 length equals 15 residues. Germline lookup yields CDR1 SQVTM and CDR2 ANQGSEA. Losses at the gene ends were 4 bases for V and 5 bases for J; bases not matched to a gene: 5.

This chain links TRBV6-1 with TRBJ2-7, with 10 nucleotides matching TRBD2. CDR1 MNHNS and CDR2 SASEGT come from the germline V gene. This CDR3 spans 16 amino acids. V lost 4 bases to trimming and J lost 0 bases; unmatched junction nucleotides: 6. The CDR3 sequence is CASSALWTSGSYEQYF. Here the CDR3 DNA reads TGTGCCAGCAGTGCCCTATGGACTAGCGGCTCCTACGAGCAGTACTTC.

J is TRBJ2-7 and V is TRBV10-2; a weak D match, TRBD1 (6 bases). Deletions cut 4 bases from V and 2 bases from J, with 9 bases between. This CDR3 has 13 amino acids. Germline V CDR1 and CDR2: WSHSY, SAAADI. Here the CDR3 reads CASSVDRTYEQYF. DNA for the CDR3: TGCGCCAGCAGTGTCGACAGGACCTACGAGCAGTACTTC.

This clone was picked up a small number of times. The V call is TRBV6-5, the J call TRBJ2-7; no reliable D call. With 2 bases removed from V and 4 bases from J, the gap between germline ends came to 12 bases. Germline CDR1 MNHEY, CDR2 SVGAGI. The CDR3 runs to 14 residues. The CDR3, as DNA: TGTGCCAGCAGTTACGGGCCAGGTGCTTACGAGCAGTACTTC. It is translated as CASSYGPGAYEQYF.

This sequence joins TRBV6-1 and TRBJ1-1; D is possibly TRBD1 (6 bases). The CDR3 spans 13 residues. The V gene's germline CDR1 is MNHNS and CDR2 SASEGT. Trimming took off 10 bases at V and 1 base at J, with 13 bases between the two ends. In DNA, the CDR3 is TGTGCCAACGGCGGGGGGCCGAACACTGAAGCTTTCTTT. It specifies CANGGGPNTEAFF.

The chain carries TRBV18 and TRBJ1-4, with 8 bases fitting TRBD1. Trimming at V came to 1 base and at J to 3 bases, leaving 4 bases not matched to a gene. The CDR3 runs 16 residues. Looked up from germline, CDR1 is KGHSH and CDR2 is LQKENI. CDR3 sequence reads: CASSPRSTGANEKLFF. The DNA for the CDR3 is TGTGCCAGCTCACCACGTTCGACAGGGGCTAATGAAAAACTGTTTTTT.

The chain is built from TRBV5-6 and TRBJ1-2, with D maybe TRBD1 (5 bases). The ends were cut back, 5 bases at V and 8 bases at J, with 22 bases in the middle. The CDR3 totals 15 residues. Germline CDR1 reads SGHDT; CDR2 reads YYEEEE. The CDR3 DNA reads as TGTGCCAGCAGGCGGTTCGAGGTGGCAGGGAAAGGCTACACCTTC. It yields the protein CASRRFEVAGKGYTF.

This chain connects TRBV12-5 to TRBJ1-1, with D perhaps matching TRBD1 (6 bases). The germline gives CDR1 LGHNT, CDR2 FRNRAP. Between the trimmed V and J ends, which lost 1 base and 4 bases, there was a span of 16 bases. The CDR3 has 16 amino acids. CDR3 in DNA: TGTGCTAGTGGTTTGGGAACCGGGACACTGGGCACTGAAGCTTTCTTT. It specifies CASGLGTGTLGTEAFF.

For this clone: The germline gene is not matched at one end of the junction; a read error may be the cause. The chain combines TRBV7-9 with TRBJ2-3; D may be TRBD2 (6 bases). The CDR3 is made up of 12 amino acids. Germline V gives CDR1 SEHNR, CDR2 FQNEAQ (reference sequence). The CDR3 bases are TGTTCCAGCAGCCCGGATTCGCGGGGGCAGTATTTT. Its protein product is CSSSPDSRGQYF.

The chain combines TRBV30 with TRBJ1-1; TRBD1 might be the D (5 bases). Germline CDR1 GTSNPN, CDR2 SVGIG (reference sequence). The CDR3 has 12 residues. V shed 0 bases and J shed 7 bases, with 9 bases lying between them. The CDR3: CAWSVRGDEAFF. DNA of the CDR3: TGTGCCTGGAGTGTAAGGGGTGATGAAGCTTTCTTT.

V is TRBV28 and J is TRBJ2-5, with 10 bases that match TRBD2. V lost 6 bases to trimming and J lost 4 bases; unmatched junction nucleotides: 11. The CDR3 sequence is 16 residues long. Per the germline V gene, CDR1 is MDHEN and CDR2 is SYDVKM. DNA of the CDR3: TGTGCCAGCAGCGCACGACTAGCGGGTGATAGAGAGACCCAGTACTTC. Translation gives CASSARLAGDRETQYF.

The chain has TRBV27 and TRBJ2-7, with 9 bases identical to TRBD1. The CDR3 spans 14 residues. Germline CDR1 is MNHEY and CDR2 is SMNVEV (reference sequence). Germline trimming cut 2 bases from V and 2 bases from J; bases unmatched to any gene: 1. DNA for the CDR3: TGTGCCAGCAGTTTAAGGGACAGGGCCTACGAGCAGTACTTC. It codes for CASSLRDRAYEQYF.

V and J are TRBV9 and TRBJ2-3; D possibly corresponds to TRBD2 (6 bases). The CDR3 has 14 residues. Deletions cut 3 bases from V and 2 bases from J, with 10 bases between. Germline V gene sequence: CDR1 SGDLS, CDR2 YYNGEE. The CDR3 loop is CASSARDSTDTQYF. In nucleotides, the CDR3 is TGTGCCAGCAGCGCCCGGGACTCCACAGATACGCAGTATTTT.